The text below deals with one T cell receptor (beta chain). The data derive from a study of CD8 T cells in Susac syndrome. The germline CDR1 and CDR2 sequences are LGHNT and FRNRAP. V lost 2 bases to trimming and J lost 5 bases, with 7 bases between them. CDR3 length equals 12 residues. Roughly 0.5 to 1 ug RNA was reverse transcribed with random hexamers. Amplification of the TCR beta CDR3 was carried out by immunoSEQ multiplex PCR, which spanned a total of 54 Vbeta and 13 Jbeta segments. MiXCR was run by TCRdb on the immunoSEQ multiplex PCR reads, yielding one entry per CDR3 protein. The table includes about 22,000 distinct CDR3 sequences, about 92% detected once. CD8+ and CD4+ T cells from blood underwent TCR beta sequencing. As controls, healthy donors matched for age and sex were used. FACS enriched CD8+ TEMRA cells, while bulk CD8+ and CD4+ were negatively isolated.

The sample consisted of CD8+ T cells from PBMCs. The genes are TRBV12-5 and TRBJ2-7; no clear D gene. This clonotype was obtained from a human donor in good health. In DNA, the CDR3 is TGTGCTAGTGGTTTGACTTTCCACGAGCAGTACTTC. The encoded protein is CASGLTFHEQYF.